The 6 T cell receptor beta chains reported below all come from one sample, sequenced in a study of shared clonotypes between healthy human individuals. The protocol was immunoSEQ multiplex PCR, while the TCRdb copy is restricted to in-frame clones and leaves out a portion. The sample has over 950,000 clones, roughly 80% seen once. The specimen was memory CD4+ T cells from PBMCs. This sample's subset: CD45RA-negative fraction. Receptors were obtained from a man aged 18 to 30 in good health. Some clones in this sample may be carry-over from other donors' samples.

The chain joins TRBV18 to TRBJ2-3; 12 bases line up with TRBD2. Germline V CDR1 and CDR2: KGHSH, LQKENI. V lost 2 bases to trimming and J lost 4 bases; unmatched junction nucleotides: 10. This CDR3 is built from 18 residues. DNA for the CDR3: TGTGCCAGCTCACCATCCTCGGGCCTAGCGGGAGGGCCAGATACGCAGTATTTT. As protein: CASSPSSGLAGGPDTQYF.

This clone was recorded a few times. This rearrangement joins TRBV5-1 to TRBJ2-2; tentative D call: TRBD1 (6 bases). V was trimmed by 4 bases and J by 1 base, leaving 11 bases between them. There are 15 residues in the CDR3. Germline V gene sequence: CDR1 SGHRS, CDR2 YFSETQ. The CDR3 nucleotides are TGCGCCAGCAGCCAAGGGACATTGAACACCGGGGAGCTGTTTTTT. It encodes CASSQGTLNTGELFF.

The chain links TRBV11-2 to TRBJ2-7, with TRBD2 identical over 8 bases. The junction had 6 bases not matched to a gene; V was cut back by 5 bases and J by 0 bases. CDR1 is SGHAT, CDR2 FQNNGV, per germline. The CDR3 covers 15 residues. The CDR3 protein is CASSGTRGSSYEQYF. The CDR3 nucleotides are TGTGCCAGCAGCGGGACTAGAGGAAGCTCCTACGAGCAGTACTTC. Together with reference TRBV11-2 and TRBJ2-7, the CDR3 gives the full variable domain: EAGVAQSPRYKIIEKRQSVAFWCNPISGHATLYWYQQILGQGPKLLIQFQNNGVVDDSQLPKDRFSAERLKGVDSTLKIQPAKLEDSAVYLCASSGTRGSSYEQYFGPGTRLTVT.

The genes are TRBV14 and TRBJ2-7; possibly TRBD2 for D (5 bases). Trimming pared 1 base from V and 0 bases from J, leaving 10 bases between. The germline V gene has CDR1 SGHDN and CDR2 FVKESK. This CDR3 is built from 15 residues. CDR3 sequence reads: CASSQVAGHSYEQYF. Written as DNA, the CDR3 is TGTGCCAGCAGCCAAGTGGCGGGCCACTCCTACGAGCAGTACTTC.

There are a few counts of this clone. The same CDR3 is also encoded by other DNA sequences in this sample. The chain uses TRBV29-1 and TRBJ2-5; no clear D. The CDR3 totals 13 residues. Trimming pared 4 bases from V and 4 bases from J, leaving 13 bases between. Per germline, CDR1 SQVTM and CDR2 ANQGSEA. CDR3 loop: CSVVIQLGETQYF. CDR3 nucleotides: TGCAGCGTTGTAATCCAACTGGGAGAGACCCAGTACTTC.

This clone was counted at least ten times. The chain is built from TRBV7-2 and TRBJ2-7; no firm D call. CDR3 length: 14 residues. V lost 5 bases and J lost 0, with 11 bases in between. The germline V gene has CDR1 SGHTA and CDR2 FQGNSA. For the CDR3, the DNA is TGTGCCAGCAGCCCCAGGTCCAACTCCTACGAGCAGTACTTC. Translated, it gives CASSPRSNSYEQYF.